This T cell receptor (beta chain) emerged from a study of CD8+CD57+ T cells in acquired aplastic anemia. TCR beta VDJ combinations and CDR3 sequences were profiled from genomic DNA. MiXCR was run by TCRdb on the reads, yielding one entry per CDR3 protein. In the table there are 400,000 to 450,000 distinct CDR3 sequences, 65% to 80% of which are singletons. In this sample, this clonotype turned up a few times. The germline V gene has CDR1 SEHNR and CDR2 FQNEAQ (reference sequence). Deletions cut 0 bases from V and 4 bases from J, with 10 bases between. This CDR3 has 14 residues. Material for sequencing was sorted CD4+, CD8+, or CD8+CD57+ T cells (not recorded which) from PBMCs. The J gene is TRBJ2-7, the V gene TRBV7-9; D is uncertain. This sequence was found in a human donor in good health, serving as a control. The CDR3 DNA sequence: TGTGCCAGCAGCTTAGCAGTAGAAGGTTACGAGCAGTACTTC. Amino acid sequence: CASSLAVEGYEQYF.